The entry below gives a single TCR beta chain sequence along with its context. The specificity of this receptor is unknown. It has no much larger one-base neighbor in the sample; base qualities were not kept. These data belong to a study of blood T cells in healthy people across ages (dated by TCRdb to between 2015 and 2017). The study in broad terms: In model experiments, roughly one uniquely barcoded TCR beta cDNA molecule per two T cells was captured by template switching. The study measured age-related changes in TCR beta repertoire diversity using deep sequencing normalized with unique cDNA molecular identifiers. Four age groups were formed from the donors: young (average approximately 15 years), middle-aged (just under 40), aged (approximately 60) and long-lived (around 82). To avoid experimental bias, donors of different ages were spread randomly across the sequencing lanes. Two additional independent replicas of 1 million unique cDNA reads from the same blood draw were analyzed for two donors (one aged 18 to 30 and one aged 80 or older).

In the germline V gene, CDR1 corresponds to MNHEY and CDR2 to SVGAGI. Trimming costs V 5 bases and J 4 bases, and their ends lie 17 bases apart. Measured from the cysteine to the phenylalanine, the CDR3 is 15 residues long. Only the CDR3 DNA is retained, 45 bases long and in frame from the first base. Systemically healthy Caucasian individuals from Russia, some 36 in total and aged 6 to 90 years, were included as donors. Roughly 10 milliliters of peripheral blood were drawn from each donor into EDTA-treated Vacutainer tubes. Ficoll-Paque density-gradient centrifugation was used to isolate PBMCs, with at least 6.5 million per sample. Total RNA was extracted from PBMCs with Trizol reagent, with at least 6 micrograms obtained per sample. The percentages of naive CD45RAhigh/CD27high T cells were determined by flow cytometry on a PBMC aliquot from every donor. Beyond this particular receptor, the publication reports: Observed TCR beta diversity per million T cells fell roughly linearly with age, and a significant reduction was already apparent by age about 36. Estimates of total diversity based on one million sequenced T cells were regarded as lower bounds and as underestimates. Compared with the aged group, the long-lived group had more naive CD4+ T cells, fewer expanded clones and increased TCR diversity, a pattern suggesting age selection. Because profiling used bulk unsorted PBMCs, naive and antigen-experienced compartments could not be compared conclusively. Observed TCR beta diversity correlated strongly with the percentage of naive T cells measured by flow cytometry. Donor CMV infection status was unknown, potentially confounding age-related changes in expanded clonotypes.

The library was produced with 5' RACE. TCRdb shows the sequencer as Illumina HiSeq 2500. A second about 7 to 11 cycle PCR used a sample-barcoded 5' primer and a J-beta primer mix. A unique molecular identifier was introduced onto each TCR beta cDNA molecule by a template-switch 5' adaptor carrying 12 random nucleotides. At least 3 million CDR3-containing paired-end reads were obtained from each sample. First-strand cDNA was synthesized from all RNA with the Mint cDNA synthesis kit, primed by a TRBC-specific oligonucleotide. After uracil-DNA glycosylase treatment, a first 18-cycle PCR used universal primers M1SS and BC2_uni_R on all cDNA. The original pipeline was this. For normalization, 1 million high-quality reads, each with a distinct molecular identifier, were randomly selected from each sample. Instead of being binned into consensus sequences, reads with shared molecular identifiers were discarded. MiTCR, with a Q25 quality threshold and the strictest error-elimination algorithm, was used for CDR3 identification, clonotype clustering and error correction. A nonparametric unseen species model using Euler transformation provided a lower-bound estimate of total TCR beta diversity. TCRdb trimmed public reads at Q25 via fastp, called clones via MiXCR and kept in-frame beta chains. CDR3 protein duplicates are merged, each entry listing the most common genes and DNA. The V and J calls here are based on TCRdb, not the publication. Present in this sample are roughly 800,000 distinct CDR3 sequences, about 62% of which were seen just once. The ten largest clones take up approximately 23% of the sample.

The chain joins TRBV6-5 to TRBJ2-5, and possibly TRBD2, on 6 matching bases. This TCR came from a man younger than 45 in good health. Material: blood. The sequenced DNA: TGTGCCAGCAGTCCGGGACTCGAGCTGAGAGAGACCCAGTACTTC. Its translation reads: CASSPGLELRETQYF.